Sequencing of this T cell receptor (beta chain) was carried out in a study of shared clonotypes between healthy human individuals. Study-level results: Large sequencing depth failed to make sorted-subset sequencing complete, rarefaction showed.

Recent vaccinations or acute infections were absent in the healthy HIV-negative adult donors. A split of CD4+ cells into CD45RA+ naive and CD45RA-negative memory subsets was performed. Repertoires were generated with immunoSEQ multiplex PCR, while TCRdb's copy carries only in-frame clones and drops some. The table has more than 2,000,000 clones, roughly 93% seen once; the top ten hold 0.39%. This CDR3 contains 13 residues. J lost 3 bases, V lost 6 bases, and 3 bases had no gene match. CDR1 and CDR2 (germline): MDHEN, SYDVKM. A remark on this clone: The antigen is not known. Other DNA sequences in this specimen translate into the identical CDR3.

The specimen was naive CD4+ T cells from PBMCs. Stated subset: CD45RA+ positively selected. The chain employs TRBV28 and TRBJ2-7, with 9 bases aligning to TRBD1. This TCR was recovered from a man aged 18 to 30 in good health. Some clones in this sample may be carry-over from other donors' samples. In nucleotides, the CDR3 is TGTGCCAGCAGCCGACAGGGGGGCTACGAGCAGTACTTC. It yields the protein CASSRQGGYEQYF.